The next 13 T cell receptor beta chains were all read from a single sample in a study of T cells after posttransplantation cyclophosphamide. Treatment was busulfan-fludarabine conditioning, a marrow graft, and cyclophosphamide on days +3 and +4. Method: immunoSEQ multiplex PCR; TCRdb's copy keeps in-frame clones and lacks some. This sample yields around 7,100 clones, of which 70% to 75% are seen a single time; approximately 20% belongs to the top ten. Here the sequenced sample was PBMCs, taken roughly 45 months after allogeneic stem cell transplant with posttransplant cyclophosphamide. These receptors were taken from a male patient aged 25-45 years who received an allogeneic stem cell transplant from a related donor, was CMV-positive, and had acute GVHD only. Some of the T cells may derive from the graft donor.

The genes are TRBV5-1 and TRBJ2-5; TRBD1 might be the D (7 bases). The CDR3 consists of 17 residues. Trimming shortened V by 4 bases and J by 0 bases, and 19 bases separated the two germline ends. Germline-derived CDR1 and CDR2 are SGHRS and YFSETQ. CDR3 sequence: CASSEPGGLRNQETQYF. The CDR3 nucleotides read TGCGCCAGCAGCGAACCAGGGGGACTTCGTAACCAAGAGACCCAGTACTTC.

This chain joins TRBV7-8 and TRBJ1-5; 7 bases match TRBD1. This CDR3 is 20 amino acids long. The germline gives CDR1 SGHVS, CDR2 FQNEAQ. J lost 0 bases, V lost 5 bases, and 19 bases had no gene match. The CDR3 sequence is CASSAIRHGQATYSNQPQHF. DNA for the CDR3: TGTGCCAGCAGCGCGATTAGGCATGGACAGGCGACATATAGCAATCAGCCCCAGCATTTT.

A few counts support this clone. The CDR3 loop is CASSNTGYNEQFF. CDR3 bases: TGTGCCAGCAGCAATACAGGTTACAATGAGCAGTTCTTC. The chain recombines TRBV27 with TRBJ2-1; D might be TRBD1 (5 bases). V was cut by 6 bases and J by 4 bases, with 10 bases left in between. The CDR3 contains 13 residues. Germline lookup yields CDR1 MNHEY and CDR2 SMNVEV (reference sequence).

In its sample, this clone was seen a few times. The V gene is TRBV2, the J gene TRBJ2-7; a possible D gene is TRBD1 (5 bases). V lost 5 bases and J lost 6, with 11 bases in between. The CDR3 has 12 residues. Germline lookup yields CDR1 SNHLY and CDR2 FYNNEI. The CDR3 sequence is CASSQQVGEQYF. The CDR3 DNA follows: TGTGCCAGCAGTCAACAGGTGGGCGAGCAGTACTTC.

The chain uses TRBV2 and TRBJ2-7; D unresolved. The CDR3 has 13 amino acids. Germline assignment: CDR1 SNHLY and CDR2 FYNNEI. V lost 1 base, J lost 6 bases, and 10 bases lay in between. In DNA, the CDR3 is TGTGCCAGCAGTGAAGGGGTGGGCCGCGAGCAGTACTTC. It is translated as CASSEGVGREQYF.

This clone was counted a few times. The rearrangement links TRBV5-4 to TRBJ2-7; 9 positions agree with TRBD2. J was trimmed by 4 bases and V by 3 bases; bases with no gene match: 8. The CDR3 length is 15 residues. Germline CDR1 is SGHNT and CDR2 is YYREEE (reference sequence). The CDR3 loop reads CASSSPASGVYEQYF. In DNA, the CDR3 is TGTGCCAGCAGCTCCCCGGCTAGCGGGGTTTACGAGCAGTACTTC.

V is TRBV7-9 and J is TRBJ1-4; 7 bases are shared with TRBD1. Trimming at V came to 5 bases and at J to 8 bases, leaving 8 bases not matched to a gene. This CDR3 has 14 residues. Germline CDR1 reads SEHNR; CDR2 reads FQNEAQ (reference sequence). The CDR3 here is CASSADRRREKLFF. The CDR3 DNA is TGTGCCAGCAGCGCGGACAGGAGGCGGGAAAAACTGTTTTTT.

This clone appeared once. V is TRBV18 and J is TRBJ1-4, with TRBD1 matching over 10 bases. The V gene's germline CDR1 is KGHSH and CDR2 LQKENI. The trim removed 2 bases at V and 7 bases at J, leaving 4 bases unmatched. CDR3 length equals 15 residues. The CDR3 DNA sequence: TGTGCCAGCTCACCAGCGACAGGGGGCGGTGAAAAACTGTTTTTT. It encodes CASSPATGGGEKLFF.

The chain carries TRBV27 and TRBJ1-6, with D unclear. The CDR3 runs to 14 residues. V was shortened by 3 bases and J by 7 bases, with 10 bases between the two germline ends. Germline CDR1 MNHEY, CDR2 SMNVEV (reference sequence). CDR3 DNA sequence: TGTGCCAGCAGTTTGTCTCGCAGGAATTCACCCCTCCACTTT. It specifies CASSLSRRNSPLHF.

The rearrangement joins TRBV6-5 to TRBJ2-3; D perhaps matches TRBD2 (5 bases). This CDR3 comprises 12 residues. Trimming took off 8 bases at V and 5 bases at J, with 11 bases between the two ends. Germline V gene lookup returns CDR1 MNHEY and CDR2 SVGAGI. The CDR3 loop reads CASGRGRDTQYF. The DNA for the CDR3 is TGTGCCAGCGGCCGGGGTCGAGATACGCAGTATTTT.

The chain employs TRBV4-2 and TRBJ2-7, with TRBD1 identical over 8 bases. Germline V gene sequence: CDR1 LGHNA, CDR2 YNFKEQ. J gave up 2 bases and V 0 bases, and 15 bases lay outside the gene matches. The CDR3 extends over 19 amino acids. The CDR3 reads CASSQESVPGQANTYEQYF. Here the CDR3 DNA reads TGTGCCAGCAGCCAAGAGTCCGTCCCGGGACAGGCCAACACCTACGAGCAGTACTTC.

This chain links TRBV4-3 with TRBJ2-2, with 15 bases lining up with TRBD2. V was clipped by 4 bases and J by 3 bases; unmatched bases: 6. CDR1 is LGHNA and CDR2 is YSLEER in the germline V gene. This CDR3 is built from 18 residues. The CDR3 sequence is CASSRGLAGGPDTGELFF. The CDR3 DNA follows: TGCGCCAGCAGCCGAGGACTAGCGGGGGGGCCGGACACCGGGGAGCTGTTTTTT.

This clone was seen a handful of times. This rearrangement joins TRBV28 to TRBJ1-5, with D maybe TRBD1 (6 bases). In germline, CDR1 is MDHEN, CDR2 SYDVKM. This CDR3 has 13 residues. Trimming removed 6 bases from V and 2 bases from J, with 8 bases in between. CDR3 nucleotide sequence: TGTGCCAGCAGAGACAGGCGCAATCAGCCCCAGCATTTT. This gives the protein CASRDRRNQPQHF.